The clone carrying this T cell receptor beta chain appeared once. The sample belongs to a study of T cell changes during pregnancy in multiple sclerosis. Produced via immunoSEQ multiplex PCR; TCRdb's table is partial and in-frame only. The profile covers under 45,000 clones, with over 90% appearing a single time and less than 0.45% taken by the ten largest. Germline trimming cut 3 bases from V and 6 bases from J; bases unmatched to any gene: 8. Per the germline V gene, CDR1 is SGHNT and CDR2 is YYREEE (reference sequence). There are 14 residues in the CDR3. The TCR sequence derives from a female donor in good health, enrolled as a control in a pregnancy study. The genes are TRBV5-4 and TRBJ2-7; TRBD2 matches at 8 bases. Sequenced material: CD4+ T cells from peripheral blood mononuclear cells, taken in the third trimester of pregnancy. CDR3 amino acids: CASSSKAGAGEQYF. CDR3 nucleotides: TGTGCCAGCAGCTCGAAAGCGGGGGCGGGCGAGCAGTACTTC.